Listed below are T cell receptor beta chains from one sample, sequenced in a study of blood T cells in healthy people across ages. TCRdb analysed the 5' RACE reads with MiXCR anew, one entry per CDR3 protein. The sample lists hundreds of thousands of distinct CDR3 sequences, more than 45% occurring once. Input material: blood. These TCRs come from a woman aged 80 or over in good health. CDR3s include the opening cysteine and the closing phenylalanine or tryptophan. D genes are given only for firm matches. Rows may omit the clone size; those that give it use once, few, many or a size class.

V gene,J gene,clone size,D gene,CDR3 protein,CDR3 DNA
TRBV4-1,TRBJ2-7,.,.,CASAPGRTFYEQYF,TGCGCCAGCGCCCCGGGACGGACGTTCTACGAGCAGTACTTC
TRBV10-3,TRBJ2-2,.,.,CANQPDKTGELFF,TGTGCCAACCAGCCGGATAAGACCGGGGAGCTGTTTTTT
TRBV3-1,TRBJ2-5,.,.,CASSQTGSYQETQYF,TGTGCCAGCAGCCAAACCGGGAGTTACCAAGAGACCCAGTACTTC
TRBV29-1,TRBJ2-5,.,.,CSARGLAQETQYF,TGCAGCGCCCGTGGGCTAGCGCAAGAGACCCAGTACTTC
TRBV28,TRBJ2-5,.,TRBD1,CASSPPGQGIVGTQYF,TGTGCCAGCAGTCCTCCGGGACAGGGGATTGTTGGGACCCAGTACTTC
TRBV12-3/TRBV12-4,TRBJ2-7,.,.,CASRPGLAGHYEQYF,TGTGCCAGCAGACCCGGGTTAGCTGGACACTACGAGCAGTACTTC
TRBV7-2,TRBJ2-7,.,TRBD1,CASSWDRGLYEQYF,TGTGCCAGCAGCTGGGACAGGGGGTTGTACGAGCAGTACTTC
TRBV7-9,TRBJ2-1,many,TRBD2,CASSFTSVDYNEQFF,TGTGCCAGCAGCTTTACTAGCGTCGACTACAATGAGCAGTTCTTC
TRBV5-1,TRBJ2-3,many,TRBD2,CASSLVEAGRTDTQYF,TGCGCCAGCAGCTTGGTCGAAGCGGGGCGCACAGATACGCAGTATTTT
TRBV25-1,TRBJ2-6,once,TRBD2,CASSEGTRVAGYDSGANVLTF,TGTGCCAGCAGTGAAGGTACTCGGGTAGCGGGTTATGACTCTGGGGCCAACGTCCTGACTTTC
TRBV5-1,TRBJ2-7,.,.,CASSLGQEVSYEQYF,TGCGCCAGCAGCTTGGGACAGGAGGTTTCCTACGAGCAGTACTTC
TRBV20-1,TRBJ2-3,.,TRBD1,CSALGQGRRNTQCF,TGCAGTGCCTTAGGACAGGGAAGGAGAAATACGCAGTGTTTT
TRBV3-1,TRBJ1-6,many,.,CASSRRVPGTGNSPLHF,TGTGCCAGCAGTCGTAGGGTCCCCGGGACGGGTAATTCACCCCTCCACTTT
TRBV28,TRBJ2-5,.,.,CASSLGRSQYF,TGTGCCAGCAGTTTGGGTCGGTCCCAGTACTTC
TRBV5-1,TRBJ2-2,.,TRBD2,CASSSGTSYTGELFF,TGCGCCAGCAGCTCCGGGACTAGTTACACCGGGGAGCTGTTTTTT
TRBV7-2,TRBJ2-7,.,.,CASSLEGGTSSYEQYF,TGTGCCAGCAGCTTAGAAGGCGGGACGAGCTCCTACGAGCAGTACTTC
TRBV7-6,TRBJ2-5,few,.,CASSRGRQETQYF,TGTGCCAGCAGCCGGGGACGCCAAGAGACCCAGTACTTC
TRBV7-7,TRBJ2-3,.,TRBD2,CASSQGLAGSTDTQYF,TGTGCTAGCAGCCAGGGACTAGCGGGAAGCACAGATACGCAGTATTTT
TRBV7-8,TRBJ2-3,.,.,CASSLYGGNTDTQYF,TGTGCCAGCAGCTTATATGGGGGAAACACAGATACGCAGTATTTT
TRBV20-1,TRBJ2-5,.,TRBD1,CSARVGRGISETQYF,TGCAGTGCTAGAGTGGGCAGGGGGATCTCAGAGACCCAGTACTTC
TRBV5-1,TRBJ2-3,many,.,CASSSGSTDTQYF,TGCGCCAGCAGCTCGGGCAGCACAGATACGCAGTATTTT
TRBV14,TRBJ2-5,.,TRBD1,CASSLVTGAYNEQYF,TGTGCCAGCAGCCTCGTGACAGGGGCCTACAATGAGCAGTACTTC
TRBV3-1,TRBJ2-7,many,.,CASSRIRLSSYEQYF,TGTGCCAGCAGTCGTATCCGACTGAGCTCCTACGAGCAGTACTTC
TRBV2,TRBJ1-5,few,TRBD1,CASSTDRGVQPQHF,TGTGCCAGCAGTACCGACAGGGGGGTTCAGCCCCAGCATTTT
TRBV6-1,TRBJ2-7,.,TRBD1,CASSEARGLSYNEQYF,TGTGCCAGCAGTGAAGCCAGGGGGCTATCCTACAATGAGCAGTACTTC
TRBV5-1,TRBJ1-2,.,.,CASSPKQGSYGYTF,TGCGCCAGCAGCCCTAAACAGGGCAGCTATGGCTACACCTTC
TRBV4-2,TRBJ2-5,.,.,CASSLKTGRGETQYF,TGTGCCAGCAGCCTAAAGACAGGCCGAGGAGAGACCCAGTACTTC
TRBV5-1,TRBJ1-6,few,TRBD1,CASSLYRGYNSPLHF,TGCGCCAGCAGCTTGTACAGGGGCTATAATTCACCCCTCCACTTT
TRBV6-2/TRBV6-3,TRBJ2-7,.,TRBD1,CASSYPSGQGSHEQYF,TGTGCCAGCAGTTATCCCTCCGGACAGGGCTCCCACGAGCAGTACTTC
TRBV6-2/TRBV6-3,TRBJ2-1,.,TRBD2,CASSWTSGRDAEQFF,TGTGCCAGCAGTTGGACTAGCGGGAGGGACGCTGAGCAGTTCTTC
TRBV4-2,TRBJ1-2,once,.,CASSQEMRDYGYTF,TGTGCCAGCAGCCAAGAGATGAGAGACTATGGCTACACCTTC
TRBV5-1,TRBJ1-5,.,.,CASSLTGRSSNQPQHF,TGCGCCAGCAGCTTAACAGGGAGGAGTAGCAATCAGCCCCAGCATTTT
TRBV11-2,TRBJ2-1,.,.,CASTKQGPLSNEQFF,TGTGCCAGCACCAAGCAGGGGCCACTGAGCAATGAGCAGTTCTTC
TRBV2,TRBJ1-2,.,.,CASSEMRQINYGYTF,TGTGCCAGCAGTGAAATGAGGCAGATTAACTATGGCTACACCTTC
TRBV29-1,TRBJ2-3,.,TRBD1,CSVRGVRDRATDTQYF,TGCAGCGTTCGAGGGGTCCGGGACAGGGCTACAGATACGCAGTATTTT
TRBV7-7,TRBJ2-3,.,TRBD1,CAGSPTGTADTQYF,TGTGCCGGCAGCCCAACCGGGACAGCAGATACGCAGTATTTT
TRBV20-1,TRBJ2-3,few,.,CSARLADTQYF,TGCAGTGCTAGGTTAGCAGATACGCAGTATTTT
TRBV4-1,TRBJ2-1,many,TRBD2,CASSQAWTSGSYEQFF,TGCGCCAGCAGCCAAGCTTGGACTAGCGGGAGCTATGAGCAGTTCTTC
TRBV2,TRBJ1-1,.,.,CASSLGESTEAFF,TGTGCCAGCAGTCTCGGGGAAAGCACTGAAGCTTTCTTT
TRBV28,TRBJ1-1,.,TRBD1,CASSLFRTGVRRNTEAFF,TGTGCCAGCAGTTTATTTCGGACAGGGGTAAGGCGGAACACTGAAGCTTTCTTT
TRBV2,TRBJ2-3,many,.,CASSEISAGTTQYF,TGTGCCAGCAGTGAGATTTCGGCTGGTACGACGCAGTATTTT
TRBV28,TRBJ1-1,.,TRBD1,CASSFFPGQGALNTEAFF,TGTGCCAGCAGTTTTTTTCCGGGACAGGGGGCACTGAACACTGAAGCTTTCTTT
TRBV5-1,TRBJ2-7,.,TRBD2,CASSLVSGGNEQYF,TGCGCCAGCAGCTTGGTCTCGGGGGGAAACGAGCAGTACTTC
TRBV7-9,TRBJ2-1,.,.,CASSFSRANNEQFF,TGTGCCAGCAGCTTCTCGAGGGCTAACAATGAGCAGTTCTTC
TRBV14,TRBJ1-5,.,.,CASSRLQSQPQHF,TGTGCCAGCAGCCGCCTCCAAAGCCAGCCCCAGCATTTT
TRBV12-3/TRBV12-4,TRBJ2-7,few,.,CASSLSPGAQDEQYF,TGTGCCAGCAGTTTATCCCCGGGCGCTCAGGACGAGCAGTACTTC
TRBV27,TRBJ2-5,many,.,CATSSLETQYF,TGTGCCACCTCCTCCTTGGAGACCCAGTACTTC
TRBV27,TRBJ2-7,few,TRBD2,CASSTGTSGIEQYF,TGTGCCAGCAGTACCGGGACTAGCGGGATCGAGCAGTACTTC
TRBV29-1,TRBJ2-1,.,TRBD2,CSAAGGPSYNEQFF,TGCAGCGCAGCGGGAGGGCCCTCCTACAATGAGCAGTTCTTC
TRBV9,TRBJ2-3,many,.,CASSFSQGPPSTDTQYF,TGTGCCAGCAGCTTTTCACAGGGCCCTCCTAGCACAGATACGCAGTATTTT
TRBV6-1,TRBJ2-5,.,TRBD1,CASSDRGTGKETQYF,TGTGCCAGCAGTGATCGAGGGACAGGGAAAGAGACCCAGTACTTC
TRBV11-2,TRBJ2-5,many,.,CASSEPQLGETQYF,TGTGCCAGCAGCGAACCGCAGTTGGGGGAGACCCAGTACTTC
TRBV5-1,TRBJ2-4,few,.,CASSSGTWTKNIQYF,TGCGCCAGCAGCTCGGGAACATGGACGAAAAACATTCAGTACTTC
TRBV28,TRBJ1-1,.,.,CASSSGRLMNTEAFF,TGTGCCAGCAGTAGTGGGCGTCTAATGAACACTGAAGCTTTCTTT
TRBV7-9,TRBJ2-3,.,TRBD1,CASSSKTGAAPTDTQYF,TGTGCCAGCAGCTCCAAAACAGGGGCGGCCCCGACAGATACGCAGTATTTT